This TCR beta chain was captured in a study of blood T cell repertoires in COVID-19. Overall study: Sites across the United States, Italy and Spain contributed samples from acute and convalescent COVID-19. T cells, B-cell-depleted T cells, or PBMCs supplied cDNA or gDNA.

Per the original data handling: Estimation of nucleated cell counts was performed using reference gene primer amplification. Clones were read by immunoSEQ multiplex PCR, and TCRdb kept only the in-frame ones, dropping some. That table is the source of V, J and clone size, and D and trimming were worked out from the DNA. The sample has roughly 150,000 clones; approximately 88% are singletons. The V segment lost 4 bases and the J segment 2 bases; nucleotides outside the gene matches: 2. The CDR3 is made up of 15 amino acids. The germline V gene has CDR1 SNHLY and CDR2 FYNNEI. V gene TRBV2 combines with J gene TRBJ2-6; 7 positions agree with TRBD1. The sample was peripheral blood. This TCR derives from a man aged 60 to 75 with acute or convalescent COVID-19. The CDR3 here is CASSGQGAGANVLTF. DNA for the CDR3: TGTGCCAGCAGTGGACAGGGAGCTGGGGCCAACGTCCTGACTTTC.